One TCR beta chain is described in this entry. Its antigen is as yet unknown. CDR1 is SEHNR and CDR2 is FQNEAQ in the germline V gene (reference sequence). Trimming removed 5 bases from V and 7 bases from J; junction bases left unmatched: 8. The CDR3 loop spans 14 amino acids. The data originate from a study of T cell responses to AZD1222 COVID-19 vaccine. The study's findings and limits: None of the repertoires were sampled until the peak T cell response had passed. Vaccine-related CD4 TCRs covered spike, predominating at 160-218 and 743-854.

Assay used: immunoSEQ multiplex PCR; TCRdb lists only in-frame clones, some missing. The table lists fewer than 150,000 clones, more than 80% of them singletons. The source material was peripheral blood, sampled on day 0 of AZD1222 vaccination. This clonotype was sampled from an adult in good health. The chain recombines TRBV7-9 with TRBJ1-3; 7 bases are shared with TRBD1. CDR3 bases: TGTGCCAGCAGCCTAGGGACAGCCGAGAACACCATATATTTT. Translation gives CASSLGTAENTIYF.